The present entry profiles one T cell receptor (beta chain) with its context. These data come from a study of T cell changes during pregnancy in multiple sclerosis. Here immunoSEQ multiplex PCR was the method, and the copy in TCRdb shows in-frame clones only, minus some. The data contain roughly 36,000 clones, about nine tenths of them singletons. CDR3 length equals 19 residues. Per germline, CDR1 MDHEN and CDR2 SYDVKM. V lost 8 bases and J lost 6; bases outside the gene matches: 24. The specimen comprised peripheral blood, sampled in the second trimester of pregnancy. The TCR comes from a female donor in good health, enrolled as a control in a pregnancy study. The chain recombines TRBV28 with TRBJ2-2; 7 nucleotides match TRBD2. In DNA, the CDR3 is TGTGCCAGCCCCGTCCCCGTCCGCGGGAGAAAAGGAAATGCCGGGGAGCTGTTTTTT. Its translation: CASPVPVRGRKGNAGELFF.